The entry below describes one TCR beta chain. The sample originates from a study of blood T cell repertoires in COVID-19. The wider study: Acute-phase and convalescent COVID-19 samples originated in the United States, Italy and Spain. PBMCs, B-cell-depleted T cells, or T cells provided the cDNA or gDNA that made up the material.

Using immunoSEQ multiplex PCR, the repertoire was profiled, and TCRdb retains in-frame clones only, with some absent. Counted here are over 130,000 clones, approximately 78% occurring once; the ten biggest clones make up 4% to 5%. With 4 bases clipped from V and 6 bases from J, the junction kept 2 bases outside the gene matches. CDR1 LGHDT and CDR2 YNNKEL come from the germline V gene (reference sequence). This CDR3 is built from 12 residues. The TCR sequence derives from a woman older than 75 with acute or convalescent COVID-19. V usage is TRBV3-1 (or the pseudogene TRBV3-2) and J usage is TRBJ2-7; TRBD1 matches 8 bases. Sequenced sample: peripheral blood. The CDR3 region is CASSLDRGEQYF. The CDR3 region has the DNA TGTGCCAGCAGCCTTGACAGGGGCGAGCAGTACTTC.